These 26 T cell receptor beta chains were sequenced from one sample in a study of shared clonotypes between healthy human individuals. Here immunoSEQ multiplex PCR was the method, and the copy in TCRdb shows in-frame clones only, minus some. Found here are about a million clones, 70% to 80% of them singletons; the top ten hold approximately 1.5%. What was sequenced was memory CD4+ T cells sorted from blood. Subset noted: CD45RA-negative fraction. These receptors were taken from a man aged 18 to 29 in good health.

J is TRBJ2-3 and V is TRBV5-8, with 7 bases that match TRBD2. This CDR3 is built from 13 residues. V shed 4 bases, J shed 3 bases, and the junction held 2 bases outside the gene matches. Looked up from germline, CDR1 is SGHTS and CDR2 is YDEGEE. CDR3 bases: TGTGCCAGCAGCGTCGGGAGGACAGATACGCAGTATTTT. Residues: CASSVGRTDTQYF.

There are a few counts of this clone. The sample has other DNA sequences that encode this CDR3 too. The chain uses TRBV11-2 and TRBJ1-5; 7 nucleotides line up with TRBD1. CDR3 length: 13 residues. V shed 4 bases and J 4 bases; nucleotides not matched to a gene: 1. Germline CDR1 is SGHAT and CDR2 is FQNNGV. The CDR3 DNA is TGTGCCAGCAGCTCACAGGGGAATCAGCCCCAGCATTTT. Translating gives CASSSQGNQPQHF.

This chain joins TRBV27 and TRBJ2-7; the D is unclear. The CDR3 consists of 14 residues. V was clipped by 0 bases and J by 2 bases, with 8 bases between them. Germline lookup yields CDR1 MNHEY and CDR2 SMNVEV (reference sequence). The CDR3 DNA follows: TGTGCCAGCAGTTTATCAGGGCTCCCCTACGAGCAGTACTTC. Protein: CASSLSGLPYEQYF.

This chain uses TRBV4-3 with TRBJ1-6, with unresolved D. The CDR3 is made up of 15 amino acids. Germline lookup yields CDR1 LGHNA and CDR2 YSLEER. V gave up 1 base and J gave up 10 bases, with 14 bases separating them. For the CDR3, the DNA is TGCGCCAGCAGCCAAGGTGACGGGTGGGGATCACCCCTCCACTTT. Amino acid sequence: CASSQGDGWGSPLHF.

This clone has just a few counts. The J gene is TRBJ2-1, the V gene TRBV6-6, with D possibly being TRBD1 (6 bases). CDR1 and CDR2 (germline): MNHNY, SVGAGI (reference sequence). V was clipped by 6 bases and J by 5 bases, with 14 bases between them. The CDR3 length is 14 residues. The CDR3 nucleotides read TGTGCCAGCAGGGACGACAGGACAAACAATGAGCAGTTCTTC. It encodes CASRDDRTNNEQFF.

J is TRBJ2-1 and V is TRBV4-3; D is possibly TRBD1 (5 bases). The length of the CDR3 is 16 residues. V dropped 0 bases and J dropped 3 bases, with 12 bases sitting between them. The germline V gene has CDR1 LGHNA and CDR2 YSLEER. CDR3 sequence (DNA): TGCGCCAGCAGCCAAGATCGGAGACAGATCTACAATGAGCAGTTCTTC. It encodes CASSQDRRQIYNEQFF.

This sequence joins TRBV5-6 and TRBJ2-5; TRBD2 aligns across 10 bases. Per the germline V gene, CDR1 is SGHDT and CDR2 is YYEEEE. The CDR3 runs to 17 residues. Trimming removed 3 bases from V and 1 base from J; junction bases left unmatched: 9. The CDR3 protein is CASSWGPSGSPQETQYF. CDR3 nucleotide sequence: TGTGCCAGCAGCTGGGGTCCTAGCGGGAGTCCCCAAGAGACCCAGTACTTC.

The sample holds one count of this clone. This may come from a read error, since a much larger clone is one base off. This same CDR3 is encoded by further DNA sequences in the sample. The chain employs TRBV5-4 and TRBJ2-5, with D uncertain. Germline V gene data show CDR1 as SGHNT and CDR2 as YYREEE (reference sequence). Trimming took off 0 bases at V and 5 bases at J, with 8 bases between the two ends. This CDR3 has 13 residues. CDR3 region: CASSLGVGETQYF. Written as DNA, the CDR3 is TGTGCCAGCAGCTTGGGGGTTGGGGAGACCCAGTACTTC.

This clone occurred a few times. Other DNA variants within this sample encode the same CDR3. The genes are TRBV4-3 and TRBJ2-7; D may be TRBD2 (6 bases). From germline, CDR1 is LGHNA and CDR2 YSLEER. The CDR3 runs to 14 residues. V dropped 0 bases and J dropped 3 bases, with 9 bases sitting between them. In DNA, the CDR3 is TGCGCCAGCAGCCAAGAACCCGGGAGCTACGAGCAGTACTTC. Protein sequence: CASSQEPGSYEQYF.

This clone was detected only a few times. The chain employs TRBV28 and TRBJ1-2; no definite D call. Germline V CDR1 and CDR2: MDHEN, SYDVKM. The CDR3 sequence is 13 residues long. V gave up 6 bases and J gave up 4 bases, with 12 bases separating them. This CDR3 is CASSIRVLYGYTF. Written as DNA, the CDR3 is TGTGCCAGCAGCATTCGGGTCCTCTATGGCTACACCTTC.

CDR3 region: CASRHEGTDTQYF. CDR3 DNA: TGTGCCAGCAGGCATGAGGGTACAGATACGCAGTATTTT. The chain joins TRBV27 to TRBJ2-3, with D possibly matching TRBD2 (5 bases). Germline CDR1 is MNHEY and CDR2 is SMNVEV (reference sequence). Trimming stripped 6 bases from V and 3 bases from J, with 10 bases between. The CDR3 length is 13 residues.

Concerning this clone itself: A much larger clonotype is one base distant, so this may be a read error. The rearrangement uses TRBV25-1 and TRBJ1-2; D might be TRBD1 (6 bases). Looked up from germline, CDR1 is MGHDK and CDR2 is SYGVNS. CDR3 length: 12 amino acids. V lost 6 bases to trimming and J lost 3 bases, with 8 bases between them. CDR3 sequence reads: CASRSGDYGYTF. The CDR3 DNA reads as TGTGCCAGCAGGTCAGGGGACTATGGCTACACCTTC.

Ten or more counts support this clone. The rearrangement joins TRBV11-2 to TRBJ2-7, with a tentative D call TRBD1 (6 bases). The length of the CDR3 is 14 residues. Germline CDR1 is SGHAT and CDR2 is FQNNGV. Trimming pared 5 bases from V and 6 bases from J, leaving 17 bases between. The chain's CDR3 is CASSPGNRASEQYF. CDR3 in DNA: TGTGCCAGCAGCCCTGGGAACAGGGCGTCCGAGCAGTACTTC.

The chain combines TRBV5-4 with TRBJ1-4; perhaps TRBD1 as D (5 bases). V lost 4 bases and J lost 3, with 13 bases in between. There are 15 residues in the CDR3. Germline loops: CDR1 SGHNT, CDR2 YYREEE (reference sequence). The CDR3 sequence: CASSPGGNANEKLFF. CDR3 DNA sequence: TGTGCCAGCAGCCCTGGGGGGAACGCTAATGAAAAACTGTTTTTT.

The J gene is TRBJ2-1, the V gene TRBV28; 8 bases are shared with TRBD1. CDR1 MDHEN and CDR2 SYDVKM come from the germline V gene. The CDR3 has 21 residues. J was trimmed by 0 bases and V by 3 bases; bases with no gene match: 19. The CDR3 is CASSFPRSDRGGFSSYNEQFF. The CDR3 bases are TGTGCCAGCAGTTTCCCTAGGAGCGACAGGGGTGGTTTTAGCTCCTACAATGAGCAGTTCTTC.

The chain recombines TRBV7-8 with TRBJ1-2; D gene uncertain. The CDR3 consists of 15 residues. V dropped 5 bases and J dropped 5 bases, with 18 bases sitting between them. Per the germline V gene, CDR1 is SGHVS and CDR2 is FQNEAQ. The chain's CDR3 is CASSLSGGRLYGYTF. The CDR3 region has the DNA TGTGCCAGCAGCCTCTCCGGAGGGCGGCTATATGGCTACACCTTC.

This clone has a handful of counts. This sequence joins TRBV9 and TRBJ1-4; D unresolved. Trimming took 0 bases from V and 0 from J, leaving 6 bases between them. Germline V gene lookup returns CDR1 SGDLS and CDR2 YYNGEE. The CDR3 consists of 15 residues. The CDR3 here is CASSVAQTTNEKLFF. In nucleotides, the CDR3 is TGTGCCAGCAGCGTAGCGCAGACAACTAATGAAAAACTGTTTTTT.

This rearrangement joins TRBV30 to TRBJ1-5; D may be TRBD1 (6 bases). Germline V gives CDR1 GTSNPN, CDR2 SVGIG (reference sequence). V was shortened by 4 bases and J by 6 bases, with 25 bases between the two germline ends. CDR3 length equals 17 residues. CDR3 residues: CAWKGGVLLTPSQPQHF. The CDR3 coding sequence is TGTGCCTGGAAGGGGGGTGTACTCTTAACCCCCAGTCAGCCCCAGCATTTT.

The genes are TRBV7-9 and TRBJ1-5; 7 bases are a match to TRBD1. The germline V gene has CDR1 SEHNR and CDR2 FQNEAQ (reference sequence). The CDR3 loop spans 16 amino acids. The ends lost 1 base at V and 4 bases at J; junction bases unmatched: 7. Written as DNA, the CDR3 is TGTGCCAGCAGCTTAGTGGGCAGGGGGACAAATCAGCCCCAGCATTTT. It yields the protein CASSLVGRGTNQPQHF.

The chain combines TRBV18 with TRBJ2-7; D is uncertain. CDR3 length: 13 amino acids. V dropped 0 bases and J dropped 4 bases, with 7 bases sitting between them. The germline gives CDR1 KGHSH, CDR2 LQKENI. CDR3 in amino acids: CASSPPQAYEQYF. The DNA for the CDR3 is TGTGCCAGCTCACCACCCCAGGCATACGAGCAGTACTTC.

The chain has TRBV6-5 and TRBJ2-7; D possibly uses TRBD1 or TRBD2 (5 bases each). The germline V and J ends were trimmed by 0 bases and 6 bases, with 15 bases remaining between them. Germline V gene data show CDR1 as MNHEY and CDR2 as SVGAGI. The CDR3 extends over 15 amino acids. Here the CDR3 DNA reads TGTGCCAGCAGTTACTCCACGAGGGCCCAGGGCGAGCAGTACTTC. This encodes CASSYSTRAQGEQYF.

The chain couples TRBV7-8 to TRBJ2-1; the D gene is possibly TRBD2 (6 bases). Germline CDR1 reads SGHVS; CDR2 reads FQNEAQ. CDR3 size: 15 residues. V lost 2 bases to trimming and J lost 3 bases, with 11 bases between them. CDR3 in amino acids: CASSLSSGIYNEQFF. The CDR3 nucleotides are TGTGCCAGCAGCTTAAGTAGCGGTATCTACAATGAGCAGTTCTTC.

A remark on this clone: The same CDR3 also results from other DNA sequences found in this sample. V usage is TRBV19 and J usage is TRBJ1-2, with TRBD1 as a possible D gene (6 bases). Per the germline V gene, CDR1 is LNHDA and CDR2 is SQIVND (reference sequence). The V end was cut by 2 bases, the J end by 5 bases, with 12 bases between. This CDR3 region has 14 residues. DNA of the CDR3: TGTGCCAGTAGTATATCGGCAGGGGCTTATGGCTACACCTTC. This codes for CASSISAGAYGYTF.

This chain joins TRBV5-4 and TRBJ2-5; 9 bases agree with TRBD1. Germline V lookup: CDR1 SGHNT, CDR2 YYREEE (reference sequence). The CDR3 length is 15 residues. V shed 0 bases, J shed 4 bases, and the junction held 4 bases outside the gene matches. The CDR3 is CASSLGDRELETQYF. CDR3 nucleotide sequence: TGTGCCAGCAGCTTGGGGGACAGGGAACTAGAGACCCAGTACTTC. Drawing the rest from reference TRBV5-4 and TRBJ2-5, the complete variable domain is ETGVTQSPTHLIKTRGQQVTLRCSSQSGHNTVSWYQQALGQGPQFIFQYYREEENGRGNFPPRFSGLQFPNYSSELNVNALELDDSALYLCASSLGDRELETQYFGPGTRLLVL.

This sequence joins TRBV21-1 and TRBJ1-6; no DNA check was done on the table's D call, TRBD1. TRBV21-1 is a pseudogene locus. The length of the CDR3 is 14 residues. CDR3 sequence reads: CASSIGRAGSPLHF. CDR3 nucleotide sequence: TGTGCCAGCAGCATTGGCAGGGCCGGGTCACCCCTCCACTTT.

The chain combines TRBV10-3 with TRBJ1-1; TRBD1 is a possible D gene (5 bases). V lost 7 bases to trimming and J lost 1 base, with 10 bases between them. In germline, CDR1 is ENHRY, CDR2 SYGVKD. This CDR3 spans 13 amino acids. In nucleotides, the CDR3 is TGTGCCATCATGGGGACGGCGAACACTGAAGCTTTCTTT. Amino acids: CAIMGTANTEAFF.